This T cell receptor (beta chain) was identified during a study of STAT5B mutations in CD4+ large granular lymphocyte leukemia. The survey-level immunoSEQ assay was used. The method was immunoSEQ multiplex PCR; TCRdb's version includes in-frame clones alone and lacks a portion of them. In the table there are tens of thousands of clones, around 80% of which are singletons. The CDR3 extends over 19 amino acids. Trimming at V came to 0 bases and at J to 0 bases, leaving 11 bases not matched to a gene. Per germline, CDR1 LGHNA and CDR2 YNFKEQ. The TCR comes from a human donor in good health. This chain links TRBV4-2 with TRBJ1-3; TRBD1 aligns across 7 bases. The sample consisted of CD4+ T cells from blood buffy coats. The CDR3 DNA reads TGTGCCAGCAGCCAAGATCCCCCTCGGACAGGTTCCTCTGGAAACACCATATATTTT. This codes for CASSQDPPRTGSSGNTIYF.